This entry lists 14 T cell receptor beta chains sequenced from one sample in a study of CD8 T cells in Susac syndrome. The RNA, about 0.45 to 1 ug, was put through reverse transcription using random hexamers. TCRdb fed the immunoSEQ multiplex PCR reads into MiXCR, producing one record per CDR3 protein. The table has 160,000 or so distinct CDR3 sequences, roughly 95% seen once. Material: CD8+ T cells from PBMCs. The receptor set was obtained from a human donor with multiple sclerosis.

The chain links TRBV3-1 to TRBJ2-1; 10 nucleotides align to TRBD2. Germline V gives CDR1 LGHDT, CDR2 YNNKEL (reference sequence). With 6 bases clipped from V and 8 bases from J, the junction kept 7 bases outside the gene matches. This CDR3 region has 14 residues. The CDR3 spells CASRTAGGPHEQFF. The CDR3 DNA reads TGTGCCAGCAGAACAGCGGGGGGGCCACATGAGCAGTTCTTC.

This clonotype was picked up a small number of times. The V call is TRBV7-9, the J call TRBJ1-1; D is unclear. The CDR3 is 11 amino acids. V shed 6 bases and J shed 4 bases, with 6 bases lying between them. Looked up from germline, CDR1 is SEHNR and CDR2 is FQNEAQ (reference sequence). The CDR3 loop is CASSWGTEAFF. The CDR3 DNA sequence: TGTGCCAGCAGTTGGGGCACTGAAGCTTTCTTT.

The chain has TRBV30 and TRBJ2-1; TRBD2 matches at 7 bases. V lost 3 bases to trimming and J lost 8 bases; unmatched junction nucleotides: 19. The CDR3 totals 17 residues. CDR1 and CDR2 from the germline V gene are GTSNPN and SVGIG (reference sequence). CDR3 coding DNA: TGTGCCTGGAGCCTACCCTATGGACTAGTGGTTCTGGATGAGCAGTTCTTC. Translated, it gives CAWSLPYGLVVLDEQFF.

This clonotype was found once. The V and J genes are TRBV5-1 and TRBJ1-5; D not certain. Per the germline V gene, CDR1 is SGHRS and CDR2 is YFSETQ. The V and J ends lost 4 bases and 1 base respectively, with 9 bases between them. The length of the CDR3 is 14 residues. The CDR3 DNA reads TGCGCCAGCAGCGAGGGTCCAAGCAATCAGCCCCAGCATTTT. It is translated as CASSEGPSNQPQHF.

This clonotype was detected only once. The V gene is TRBV27, the J gene TRBJ1-1, with TRBD1 matching 9 bases. The length of the CDR3 is 17 residues. From germline, CDR1 is MNHEY and CDR2 SMNVEV (reference sequence). V was pared by 6 bases and J by 0 bases, with 11 bases of the junction left unmatched. The CDR3 loop reads CASRGTGLITLNTEAFF. The DNA of the CDR3 is TGTGCCAGCAGGGGGACAGGGCTGATTACCCTGAACACTGAAGCTTTCTTT.

This clonotype was counted a single time. The chain carries TRBV5-1 and TRBJ2-7; the D is unclear. The length of the CDR3 is 13 residues. The V gene lost 0 bases and the J gene lost 4 bases, with 8 bases spanning the gap. Germline lookup yields CDR1 SGHRS and CDR2 YFSETQ. The CDR3 spells CASSLAPIYEQYV. CDR3 DNA: TGCGCCAGCAGCTTGGCCCCGATTTACGAGCAGTACGTC.

V is TRBV5-6 and J is TRBJ2-1; 7 nucleotides line up with TRBD2. Germline CDR1 and CDR2: SGHDT and YYEEEE. Trimming took 4 bases from V and 5 from J; bases not matched to a gene: 6. CDR3 length: 14 residues. CDR3 bases: TGTGCCAGCAGCCGGGGAGGGAGGAACAATGAGCAGTTCTTC. It is translated as CASSRGGRNNEQFF.

J is TRBJ1-1 and V is TRBV30; maybe TRBD1 (5 bases). This CDR3 is built from 12 residues. Germline V gene lookup returns CDR1 GTSNPN and CDR2 SVGIG (reference sequence). V was shortened by 8 bases and J by 5 bases, with 15 bases between the two germline ends. For the CDR3, the DNA is TGTGCCGCGTCCGAGGGGAGGACTGAAGCTTTCTTT. Protein sequence: CAASEGRTEAFF.

The J gene is TRBJ2-7, the V gene TRBV23-1; D gene uncertain. TRBV23-1 is marked as an open reading frame, function uncertain. The CDR3 is 10 residues long. CDR3 in amino acids: CASSQWSKGV. The CDR3 DNA is TGCGCCAGCAGTCAATGGAGCAAGGGAGTC.

The chain employs TRBV7-9 and TRBJ1-2, with D perhaps matching TRBD1 (6 bases). The CDR3 sequence is 14 residues long. CDR1 is SEHNR, CDR2 FQNEAQ, per germline (reference sequence). Trimming shortened V by 8 bases and J by 7 bases, and 20 bases separated the two germline ends. The DNA of the CDR3 is TGTGCCAGCCGCGCCAGGGGCGAGTTGGGTGGCTACACCTTC. It is translated as CASRARGELGGYTF.

This chain links TRBV7-6 with TRBJ2-7; 8 positions match TRBD1. J lost 6 bases, V lost 5 bases, and 6 bases had no gene match. There are 13 residues in the CDR3. CDR1 is SGHVS, CDR2 FNYEAQ, per germline. CDR3: CASSHKQGGEQYV. The CDR3 bases are TGTGCCAGCAGCCATAAACAGGGGGGCGAGCAGTACGTC.

V gene TRBV6-2 or TRBV6-3 combines with J gene TRBJ1-1; D is perhaps TRBD1 (5 bases). The CDR3 spans 13 residues. V gave up 6 bases and J gave up 7 bases, with 15 bases separating them. Germline CDR1 reads MNHEY; CDR2 reads SVGEGT. The CDR3, as DNA: TGTGCCAGCAGCCTCGGGGCCCAGGGTGAAGCTTTCTTT. Protein sequence: CASSLGAQGEAFF.

This clonotype was found once. The gene calls are TRBV2 and TRBJ1-5; D gene ambiguous. Germline assignment: CDR1 SNHLY and CDR2 FYNNEI. Trimming shortened V by 7 bases and J by 0 bases, and 7 bases separated the two germline ends. The CDR3 covers 13 residues. The CDR3 DNA follows: TGTGCCAGCAACGACTATAGCAATCAGCCCCAGCATTTT. This codes for CASNDYSNQPQHF.

CDR3 amino acids: CASSFLAEQYF. The CDR3 nucleotides are TGTGCCAGCAGCTTCCTGGCCGAGCAGTACTTC. The chain links TRBV11-2 to TRBJ2-7, with D hard to call. Trimming stripped 3 bases from V and 6 bases from J, with 6 bases between. The V gene's germline CDR1 is SGHAT and CDR2 FQNNGV. The CDR3 has 11 amino acids.